These 2 T cell receptor beta chains originate from one sample sequenced in a study of blood T cell repertoires in COVID-19. TCRdb's copy holds only in-frame clones and misses some; the assay was immunoSEQ multiplex PCR. This table holds about 21,000 clones, around 84% found once. The sequencing sample was made of peripheral blood. These TCRs come from a human donor with active COVID-19. The donor label of this sample is uncertain.

This clone has only one observation. CDR3 residues: CASSIGPFSNQPQHF. The CDR3 DNA reads TGTGCCAGTAGTATCGGTCCGTTTAGCAATCAGCCCCAGCATTTT. The genes are TRBV19 and TRBJ1-5; no clear D. Trimming removed 3 bases from V and 0 bases from J, with 9 bases in between. Germline V gene lookup returns CDR1 LNHDA and CDR2 SQIVND (reference sequence). This CDR3 has 15 residues.

This chain links TRBV3-1 (or the pseudogene TRBV3-2) with TRBJ1-1; 10 bases are a match to TRBD1. V lost 5 bases to trimming and J lost 7 bases; unmatched junction nucleotides: 7. The CDR3 covers 14 residues. Germline V gene sequence: CDR1 LGHDT, CDR2 YNNKEL (reference sequence). CDR3 sequence reads: CASSTGDRGFEAFF. Written as DNA, the CDR3 is TGTGCCAGCAGCACCGGGGACAGGGGCTTTGAAGCTTTCTTT.